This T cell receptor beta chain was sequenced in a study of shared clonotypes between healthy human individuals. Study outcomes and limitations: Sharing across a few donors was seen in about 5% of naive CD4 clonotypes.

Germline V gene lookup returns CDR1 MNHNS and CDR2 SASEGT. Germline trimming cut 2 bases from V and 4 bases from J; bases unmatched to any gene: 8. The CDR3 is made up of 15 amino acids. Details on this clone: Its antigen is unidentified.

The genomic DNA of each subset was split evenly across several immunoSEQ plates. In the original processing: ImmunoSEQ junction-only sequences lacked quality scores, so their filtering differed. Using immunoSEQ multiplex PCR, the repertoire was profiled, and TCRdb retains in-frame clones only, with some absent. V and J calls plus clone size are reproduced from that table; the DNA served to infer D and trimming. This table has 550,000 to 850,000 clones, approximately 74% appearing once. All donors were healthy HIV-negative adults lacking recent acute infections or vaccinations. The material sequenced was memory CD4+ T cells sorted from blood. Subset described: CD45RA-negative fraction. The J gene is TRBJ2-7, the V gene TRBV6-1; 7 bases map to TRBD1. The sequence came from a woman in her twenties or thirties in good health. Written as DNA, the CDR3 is TGTGCCAGCAGTGAATCCCGACAGGGTCTGTACGAGCAGTACTTC. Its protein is CASSESRQGLYEQYF.